The sequence of this TCR beta chain was determined in a study of cytomegalovirus exposure and HLA in healthy donors. Study-level results: It was likely that a cluster of highly shared sequence variants was a sequencing artifact.

PCR employed 60 Vbeta and 13 Jbeta primers. Produced via immunoSEQ multiplex PCR; TCRdb's table is partial and in-frame only. The sample records over 150,000 clones, around 84% being singletons. Worth noting for this clone: The antigen is unknown.

The TCR originated in a woman aged 40 to 49 in good health and CMV-seropositive. Sequenced input: PBMCs.

DNA of the CDR3: TGCGCCAGCAGTGAAGGTAGCGGGAAACAAGAGACCCAGTACTTC. Protein product: CASSEGSGKQETQYF. The V gene is TRBV10-1, the J gene TRBJ2-5, with TRBD2 matching over 8 bases. With V trimmed by 3 bases and J by 2 bases, 5 bases remained unmatched. The CDR3 consists of 15 residues. Germline V gene lookup returns CDR1 WNHNN and CDR2 SYGVQD (reference sequence).